Listed below are T cell receptor beta chains from one sample, sequenced in a study of tumor and adjacent non-tumor tissue in lung cancer. TCRdb reanalysed the multiplex PCR reads using MiXCR and keeps one entry per CDR3 protein. There are about 60,000 distinct CDR3 sequences in the sample; 61% occur only once, and roughly a third lies in the top ten. Specimen: distant non-tumor lung tissue. Receptors were obtained from a man between 70 and 80 years old with non-small cell lung cancer. Both conserved end residues are part of each CDR3. Fields, in order: J gene, D gene, CDR3 length, V gene, clone size, CDR3 DNA, CDR3 protein. A D gene is named only where the DNA matches it firmly. Clone size, where shown, is once, few, many, or a class for clones that have expanded.

J: TRBJ2-3; D: -; length: 16; V: TRBV12-3/TRBV12-4; size: -; DNA: -; CDR3: CASSFAQGASTDMLYF
J: TRBJ1-2; D: -; length: 14; V: TRBV10-3; size: -; DNA: TGTGCCATCAAGTGGACAGACCGGGACGATTGCTACACCTTT; CDR3: CAIKWTDRDDCYTF
J: TRBJ1-2; D: -; length: 13; V: TRBV6-5; size: -; DNA: TGTGCCAGCAGTTTCCGCGAGCCCTATGGCCACACCTTC; CDR3: CASSFREPYGHTF
J: TRBJ2-7; D: -; length: 13; V: TRBV5-1; size: -; DNA: TGCACCAGCAGCTTGCTGGAAAACCACGAGCAGTGCTTC; CDR3: CTSSLLENHEQCF
J: TRBJ2-7; D: -; length: 15; V: TRBV5-1; size: many; DNA: TGCGCCAGCAGCTTACAGGGCTATGGGAACTACGAGCAGTACTTC; CDR3: CASSLQGYGNYEQYF
J: TRBJ1-2; D: -; length: 11; V: TRBV6-6; size: -; DNA: TGTGCCAGCACCCGTCGGGAGGGCTACACCTTC; CDR3: CASTRREGYTF
J: TRBJ2-3; D: TRBD2; length: 15; V: TRBV20-1; size: few; DNA: TGCAGTGCTAGAGATTTGCGGGGGGCCACGAATACGCAGTATTTT; CDR3: CSARDLRGATNTQYF
J: TRBJ2-2; D: -; length: 14; V: TRBV20-1; size: many; DNA: TGCAGTGCTGGGACGGCAGACAACACCGGGGAGCTGTTTTTT; CDR3: CSAGTADNTGELFF
J: TRBJ1-2; D: -; length: 13; V: TRBV29-1; size: -; DNA: TGCAGCGTTACGACGGCGGGGAACTATGGCTGCACCTTC; CDR3: CSVTTAGNYGCTF
J: TRBJ2-1; D: -; length: 15; V: TRBV11-3; size: -; DNA: TGTGTCAGTAGCCTTCTATCGGGGGTTAACAATGAGCAGTTCTTC; CDR3: CVSSLLSGVNNEQFF
J: TRBJ2-1; D: TRBD2; length: 16; V: TRBV11-1; size: -; DNA: TGTACCAGCAGTCCAACTAGCGGGAGCTCCTACAATGAGCAGTTCTTC; CDR3: CTSSPTSGSSYNEQFF
J: TRBJ2-2; D: -; length: 17; V: TRBV28; size: many; DNA: TGTGCCAGCAGCCTCGGGCGACGGAGTAAAGGGGCCGGGGAGCTGTTTTTT; CDR3: CASSLGRRSKGAGELFF
J: TRBJ2-5; D: -; length: 14; V: TRBV11-1; size: -; DNA: TGTGCCAACACCCGGGGTGGTCCACAAGAGACCTGGTACTTC; CDR3: CANTRGGPQETWYF
J: TRBJ2-4; D: TRBD2; length: 18; V: TRBV4-1; size: -; DNA: TGCGCCAGCGACCCGGGTAGCGGGGGATCTCTAACCAAAAACATTCAGTACTTC; CDR3: CASDPGSGGSLTKNIQYF